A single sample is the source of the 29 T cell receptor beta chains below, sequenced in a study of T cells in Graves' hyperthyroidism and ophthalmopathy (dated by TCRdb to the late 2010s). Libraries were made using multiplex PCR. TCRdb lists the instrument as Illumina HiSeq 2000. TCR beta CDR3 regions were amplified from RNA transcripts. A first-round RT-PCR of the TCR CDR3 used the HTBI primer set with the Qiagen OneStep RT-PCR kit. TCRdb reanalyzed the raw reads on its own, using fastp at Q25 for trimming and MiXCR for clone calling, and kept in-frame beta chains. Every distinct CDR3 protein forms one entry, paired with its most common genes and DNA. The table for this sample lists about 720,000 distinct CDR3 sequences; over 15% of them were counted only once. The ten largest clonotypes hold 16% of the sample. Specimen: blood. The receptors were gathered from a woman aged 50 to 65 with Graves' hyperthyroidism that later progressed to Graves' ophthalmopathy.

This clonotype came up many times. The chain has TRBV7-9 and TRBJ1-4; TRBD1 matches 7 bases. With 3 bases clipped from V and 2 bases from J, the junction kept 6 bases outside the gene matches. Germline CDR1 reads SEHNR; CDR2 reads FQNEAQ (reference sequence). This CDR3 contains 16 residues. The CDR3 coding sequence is TGTGCCAGCAGCTTTAGAAAAGGGGGCACTAATGAAAAACTGTTTTTT. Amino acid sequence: CASSFRKGGTNEKLFF. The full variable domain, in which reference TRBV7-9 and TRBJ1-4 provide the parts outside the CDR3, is DTGVSQNPRHKITKRGQNVTFRCDPISEHNRLYWYRQTLGQGPEFLTYFQNEAQLEKSRLLSDRFSAERPKGSFSTLEIQRTEQGDSAMYLCASSFRKGGTNEKLFFGSGTQLSVL.

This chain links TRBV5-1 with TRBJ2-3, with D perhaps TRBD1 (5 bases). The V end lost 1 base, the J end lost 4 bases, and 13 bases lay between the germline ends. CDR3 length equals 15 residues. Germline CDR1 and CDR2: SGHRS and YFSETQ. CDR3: CASSLKWGMPDTQYF. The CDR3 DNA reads TGCGCCAGCAGCTTGAAATGGGGCATGCCAGATACGCAGTATTTT. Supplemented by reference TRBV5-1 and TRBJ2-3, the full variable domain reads KAGVTQTPRYLIKTRGQQVTLSCSPISGHRSVSWYQQTPGQGLQFLFEYFSETQRNKGNFPGRFSGRQFSNSRSEMNVSTLELGDSALYLCASSLKWGMPDTQYFGPGTRLTVL.

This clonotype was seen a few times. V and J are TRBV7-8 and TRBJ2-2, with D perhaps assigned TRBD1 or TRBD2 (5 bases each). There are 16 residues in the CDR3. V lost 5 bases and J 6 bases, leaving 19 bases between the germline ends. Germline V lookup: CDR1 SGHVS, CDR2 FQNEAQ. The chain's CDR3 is CASSPRRGSRPGELFF. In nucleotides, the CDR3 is TGTGCCAGCAGCCCTAGACGGGGCTCTAGGCCCGGGGAGCTGTTTTTT.

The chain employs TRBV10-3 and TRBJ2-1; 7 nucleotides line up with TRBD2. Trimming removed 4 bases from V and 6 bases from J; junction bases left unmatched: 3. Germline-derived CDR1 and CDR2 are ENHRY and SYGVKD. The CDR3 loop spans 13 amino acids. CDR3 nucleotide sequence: TGTGCCATCAGTGCGGCTAGCGGCAATGAGCAGTTCTTC. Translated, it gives CAISAASGNEQFF.

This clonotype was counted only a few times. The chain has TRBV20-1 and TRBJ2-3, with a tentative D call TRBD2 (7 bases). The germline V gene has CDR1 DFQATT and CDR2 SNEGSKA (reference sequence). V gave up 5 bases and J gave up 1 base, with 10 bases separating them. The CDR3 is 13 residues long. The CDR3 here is CSALGGRTDTQYF. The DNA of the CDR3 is TGCAGTGCTCTCGGGGGGCGCACAGATACGCAGTATTTT.

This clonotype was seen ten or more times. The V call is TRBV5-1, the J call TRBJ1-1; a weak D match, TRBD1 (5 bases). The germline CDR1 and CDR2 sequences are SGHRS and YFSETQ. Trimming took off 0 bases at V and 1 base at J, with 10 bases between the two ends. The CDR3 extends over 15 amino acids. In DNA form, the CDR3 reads TGCGCCAGCAGCTTGGAGTGGGGCCGGAACACTGAAGCTTTCTTT. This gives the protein CASSLEWGRNTEAFF.

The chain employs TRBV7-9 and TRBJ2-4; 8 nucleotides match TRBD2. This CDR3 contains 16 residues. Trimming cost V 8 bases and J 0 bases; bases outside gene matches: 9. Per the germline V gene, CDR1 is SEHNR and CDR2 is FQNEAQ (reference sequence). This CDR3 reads CASGGTSAGAKNIQYF. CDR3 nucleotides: TGTGCCAGCGGCGGGACTAGTGCGGGAGCCAAAAACATTCAGTACTTC.

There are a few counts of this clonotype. The CDR3 sequence: CSAREPGTGFGNTIYF. CDR3 nucleotide sequence: TGCAGTGCTAGAGAACCTGGGACAGGGTTTGGAAACACCATATATTTT. The rearrangement joins TRBV20-1 to TRBJ1-3; TRBD1 agrees at 9 bases. Germline V gene lookup returns CDR1 DFQATT and CDR2 SNEGSKA (reference sequence). Trimming removed 0 bases from V and 3 bases from J; junction bases left unmatched: 6. This CDR3 has 16 residues.

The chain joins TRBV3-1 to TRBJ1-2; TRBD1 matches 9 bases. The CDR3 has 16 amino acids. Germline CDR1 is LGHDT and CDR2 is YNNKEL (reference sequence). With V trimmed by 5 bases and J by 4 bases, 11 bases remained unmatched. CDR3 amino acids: CASSSRDRERVYGYTF. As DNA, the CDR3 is TGTGCCAGCAGCTCCCGGGACAGGGAGCGGGTCTATGGCTACACCTTC. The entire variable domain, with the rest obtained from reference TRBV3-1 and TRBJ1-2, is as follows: DTAVSQTPKYLVTQMGNDKSIKCEQNLGHDTMYWYKQDSKKFLKIMFSYNNKELIINETVPNRFSPKSPDKAHLNLHINSLELGDSAVYFCASSSRDRERVYGYTFGSGTRLTVV.

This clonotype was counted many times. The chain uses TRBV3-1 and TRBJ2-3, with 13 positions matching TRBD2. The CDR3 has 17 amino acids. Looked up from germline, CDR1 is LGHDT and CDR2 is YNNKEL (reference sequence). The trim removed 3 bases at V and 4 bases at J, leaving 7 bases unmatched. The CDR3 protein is CASSQHTSGGAPDTQYF. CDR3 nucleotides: TGTGCCAGCAGCCAGCACACTAGCGGGGGGGCCCCAGATACGCAGTATTTT.

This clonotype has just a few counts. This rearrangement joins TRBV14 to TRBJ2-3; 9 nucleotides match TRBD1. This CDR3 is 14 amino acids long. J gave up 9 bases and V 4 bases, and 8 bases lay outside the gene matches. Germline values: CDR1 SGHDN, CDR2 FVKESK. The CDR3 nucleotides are TGTGCCAGCAGCCGATCTAGGACAGGGGCGACGCAGTATTTT. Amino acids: CASSRSRTGATQYF.

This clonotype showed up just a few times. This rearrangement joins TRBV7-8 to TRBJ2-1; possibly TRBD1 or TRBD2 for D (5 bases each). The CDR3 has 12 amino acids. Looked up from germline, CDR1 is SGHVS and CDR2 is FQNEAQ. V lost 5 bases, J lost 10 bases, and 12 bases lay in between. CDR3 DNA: TGTGCCAGCAGCGCCTGGGACGTGGAGCAGTTCTTC. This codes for CASSAWDVEQFF.

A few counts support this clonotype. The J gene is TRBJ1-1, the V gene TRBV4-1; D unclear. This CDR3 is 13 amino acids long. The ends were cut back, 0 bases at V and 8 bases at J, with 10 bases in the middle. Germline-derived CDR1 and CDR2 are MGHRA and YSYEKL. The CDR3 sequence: CASSQEGLTEAFF. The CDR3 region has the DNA TGCGCCAGCAGCCAAGAGGGCTTAACCGAAGCTTTCTTT.

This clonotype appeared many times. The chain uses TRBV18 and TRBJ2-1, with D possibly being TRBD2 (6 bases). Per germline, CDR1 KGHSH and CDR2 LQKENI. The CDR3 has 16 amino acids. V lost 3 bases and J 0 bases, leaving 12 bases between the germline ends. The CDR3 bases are TGTGCCAGCTCACCCCTAGCGTCGAGCTCCTACAATGAGCAGTTCTTC. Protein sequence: CASSPLASSSYNEQFF.

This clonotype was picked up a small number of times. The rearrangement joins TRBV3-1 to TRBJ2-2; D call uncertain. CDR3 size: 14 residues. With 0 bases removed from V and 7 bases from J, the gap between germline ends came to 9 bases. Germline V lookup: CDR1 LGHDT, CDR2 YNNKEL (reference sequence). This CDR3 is CASSQDGRLGELFF. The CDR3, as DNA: TGTGCCAGCAGCCAAGATGGTCGCCTCGGGGAGCTGTTTTTT.

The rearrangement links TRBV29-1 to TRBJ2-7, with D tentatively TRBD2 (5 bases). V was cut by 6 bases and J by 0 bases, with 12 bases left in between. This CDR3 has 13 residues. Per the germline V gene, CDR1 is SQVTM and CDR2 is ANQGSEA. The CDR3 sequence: CSVESGSSYEQYF. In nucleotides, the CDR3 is TGCAGCGTCGAGAGTGGGAGCTCCTACGAGCAGTACTTC.

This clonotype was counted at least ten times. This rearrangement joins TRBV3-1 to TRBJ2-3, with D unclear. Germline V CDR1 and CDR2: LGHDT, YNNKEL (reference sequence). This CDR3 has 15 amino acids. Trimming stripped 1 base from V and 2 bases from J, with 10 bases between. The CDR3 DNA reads TGTGCCAGCAGCCAAGTAGGTGGGCTCACAGATACGCAGTATTTT. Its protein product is CASSQVGGLTDTQYF.

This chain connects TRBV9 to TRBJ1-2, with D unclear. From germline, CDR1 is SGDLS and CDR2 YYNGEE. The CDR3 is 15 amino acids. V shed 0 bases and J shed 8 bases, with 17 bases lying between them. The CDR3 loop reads CASSVDGIAYTGYTF. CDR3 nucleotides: TGTGCCAGCAGCGTAGACGGGATTGCGTATACGGGCTACACCTTC.

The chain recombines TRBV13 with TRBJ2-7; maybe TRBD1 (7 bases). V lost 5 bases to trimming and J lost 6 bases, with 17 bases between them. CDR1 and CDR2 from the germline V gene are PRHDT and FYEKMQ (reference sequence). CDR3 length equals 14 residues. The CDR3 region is CASSARQGLLEQYF. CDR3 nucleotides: TGTGCCAGCAGCGCCAGACAGGGACTCCTCGAGCAGTACTTC. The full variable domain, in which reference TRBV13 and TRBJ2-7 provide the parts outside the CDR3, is AAGVIQSPRHLIKEKRETATLKCYPIPRHDTVYWYQQGPGQDPQFLISFYEKMQSDKGSIPDRFSAQQFSDYHSELNMSSLELGDSALYFCASSARQGLLEQYFGPGTRLTVT.

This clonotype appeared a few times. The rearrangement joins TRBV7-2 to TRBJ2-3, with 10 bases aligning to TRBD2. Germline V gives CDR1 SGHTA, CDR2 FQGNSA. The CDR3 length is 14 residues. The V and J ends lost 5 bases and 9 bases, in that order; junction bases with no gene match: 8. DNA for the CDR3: TGTGCCAGCAGCCGCGGACTAGCGGAGGAAACGCAGTATTTT. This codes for CASSRGLAEETQYF. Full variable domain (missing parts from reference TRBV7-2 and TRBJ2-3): GAGVSQSPSNKVTEKGKDVELRCDPISGHTALYWYRQSLGQGLEFLIYFQGNSAPDKSGLPSDRFSAERTGGSVSTLTIQRTQQEDSAVYLCASSRGLAEETQYFGPGTRLTVL.

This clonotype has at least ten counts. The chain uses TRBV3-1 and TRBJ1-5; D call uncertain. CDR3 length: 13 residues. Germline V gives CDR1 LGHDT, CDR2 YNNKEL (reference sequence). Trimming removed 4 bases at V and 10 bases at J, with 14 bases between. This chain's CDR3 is CASSPSPSSPQHF. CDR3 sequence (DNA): TGTGCCAGCAGCCCATCTCCGTCCAGCCCCCAGCATTTT. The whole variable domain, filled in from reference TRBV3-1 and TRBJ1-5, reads DTAVSQTPKYLVTQMGNDKSIKCEQNLGHDTMYWYKQDSKKFLKIMFSYNNKELIINETVPNRFSPKSPDKAHLNLHINSLELGDSAVYFCASSPSPSSPQHFGDGTRLSIL.

The CDR3 reads CSARDSTGGSKGAYNEQFF. CDR3 in DNA: TGCAGTGCTAGAGATTCGACTGGGGGTTCCAAGGGGGCCTACAATGAGCAGTTCTTC. This sequence joins TRBV20-1 and TRBJ2-1, with D possibly matching TRBD1 (6 bases). The CDR3 loop spans 19 amino acids. CDR1 and CDR2 from the germline V gene are DFQATT and SNEGSKA (reference sequence). Deletions cut 0 bases from V and 2 bases from J, with 23 bases between.

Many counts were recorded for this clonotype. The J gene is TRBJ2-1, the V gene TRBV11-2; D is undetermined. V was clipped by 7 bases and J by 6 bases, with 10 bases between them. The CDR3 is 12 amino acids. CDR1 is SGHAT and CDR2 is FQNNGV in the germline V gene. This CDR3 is CASTAPRNEQFF. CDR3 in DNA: TGTGCCAGCACCGCCCCGCGCAATGAGCAGTTCTTC.

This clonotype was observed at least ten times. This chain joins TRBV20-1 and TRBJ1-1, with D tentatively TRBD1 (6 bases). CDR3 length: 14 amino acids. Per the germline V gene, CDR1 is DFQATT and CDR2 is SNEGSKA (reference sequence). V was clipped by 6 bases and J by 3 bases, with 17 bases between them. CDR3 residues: CSARGEQGYTEAFF. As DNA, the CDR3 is TGCAGTGCACGGGGAGAACAGGGATACACTGAAGCTTTCTTT.

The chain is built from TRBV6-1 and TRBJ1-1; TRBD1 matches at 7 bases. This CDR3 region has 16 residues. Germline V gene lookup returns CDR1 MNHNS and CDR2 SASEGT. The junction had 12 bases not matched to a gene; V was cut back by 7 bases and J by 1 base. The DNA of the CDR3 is TGTGCCAGCAAGACAGGGTATGGTTCGAGGAACACTGAAGCTTTCTTT. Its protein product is CASKTGYGSRNTEAFF.

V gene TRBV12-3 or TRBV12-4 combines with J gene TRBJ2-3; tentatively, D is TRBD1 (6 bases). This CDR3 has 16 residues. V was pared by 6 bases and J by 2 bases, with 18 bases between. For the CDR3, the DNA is TGTGCCAGCAGCCCCCTGGGACAACATTTCACAGATACGCAGTATTTT. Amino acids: CASSPLGQHFTDTQYF.

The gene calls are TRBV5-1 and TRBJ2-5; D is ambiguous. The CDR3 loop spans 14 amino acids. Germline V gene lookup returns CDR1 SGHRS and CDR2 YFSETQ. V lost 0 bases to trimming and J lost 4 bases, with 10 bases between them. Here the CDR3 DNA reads TGCGCCAGCAGCTTGGAGGGTAGCTTAGAGACCCAGTACTTC. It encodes CASSLEGSLETQYF.

The CDR3 region is CSVDRLGYNEQFF. The CDR3 DNA reads TGCAGCGTAGACAGGTTAGGGTACAATGAGCAGTTCTTC. The chain joins TRBV29-1 to TRBJ2-1; a weak D match, TRBD1 (6 bases). The CDR3 totals 13 residues. V was clipped by 6 bases and J by 4 bases, with 13 bases between them. The germline CDR1 and CDR2 sequences are SQVTM and ANQGSEA.

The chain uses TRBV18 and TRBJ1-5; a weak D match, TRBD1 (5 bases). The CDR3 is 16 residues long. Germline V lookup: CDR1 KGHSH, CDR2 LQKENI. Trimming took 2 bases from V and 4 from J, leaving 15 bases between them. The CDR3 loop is CASSPSGQLENQPQHF. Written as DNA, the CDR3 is TGTGCCAGCTCACCATCGGGGCAGCTAGAAAATCAGCCCCAGCATTTT.